A selection of T cell receptor beta chains follows, all from one sample in a study of cytomegalovirus exposure and HLA in healthy donors. Here immunoSEQ multiplex PCR was the method, and the copy in TCRdb shows in-frame clones only, minus some. The sample lists more than 200,000 clones, 85% to 90% seen once, with roughly 1.3% in the top ten. Sequenced input: PBMCs. The receptor source for this set is a human donor in good health. Both conserved end residues are part of each CDR3. D genes are given only for firm matches. The listing skips clone size in some rows; elsewhere it reads once, few, many or a size class.

D gene	J gene	V gene	clone size	CDR3 DNA	CDR3 protein
.	TRBJ1-5	TRBV27	.	TGTGCCAGCAGTAGGGGCACAGGGTTCAATCAGCCCCAGCATTTT	CASSRGTGFNQPQHF
TRBD1	TRBJ1-4	TRBV19	.	TGTGCCAGTAGCCCGAAGGGACAGGCAACTAATGAAAAACTGTTTTTT	CASSPKGQATNEKLFF
TRBD2	TRBJ2-5	TRBV28	.	TGTGCCAGCAGTGGGGGGGGAGGGGCGAACAAGTACTTC	CASSGGGGANKYF
.	TRBJ2-3	TRBV2	.	TGTGCCAGCAGTGGGACAGTCACAGATACGCAGTATTTT	CASSGTVTDTQYF
.	TRBJ1-5	TRBV27	.	TGTGCCAGCAGTTTGGGCTGGAATGACCAGCCCCAGCATTTT	CASSLGWNDQPQHF
TRBD2	TRBJ2-5	TRBV2	.	TGTGCCAGCAGAGACCTTTTAGCGGGAGGCGGAGAGACCCAGTACTTC	CASRDLLAGGGETQYF
.	TRBJ1-4	TRBV28	.	TGTGCCAGCAGTTCTGCACAGCTTAATGAAAAACTGTTTTTT	CASSSAQLNEKLFF
TRBD2	TRBJ2-3	TRBV7-3	few	TGTGCCAGCAGCTTAACCCCGGGAGGGCCTAAGGCCCCGGATACGCAGTATTTT	CASSLTPGGPKAPDTQYF
TRBD2	TRBJ2-1	TRBV5-5	.	TGTGCCAGCAGCCCCACCCCTAGCGGGAGGGTAGCCTACAATGAGCAGTTCTTC	CASSPTPSGRVAYNEQFF
TRBD2	TRBJ2-7	TRBV6-5	.	TGTGCCAGCAGGGAGACTAGCGGGAGGACGCAGTACTTC	CASRETSGRTQYF
.	TRBJ1-2	TRBV19	.	TGTGCCAGTAGTATTTTCGCCTCCGCCGCGGGTGGCTACACCTTC	CASSIFASAAGGYTF
.	TRBJ2-3	TRBV7-9	once	TGTGCCAGCAGCTCAGACTACGTCACAGATACGCAGTATTTT	CASSSDYVTDTQYF
TRBD1	TRBJ2-7	TRBV6-1	few	TGTGCCAGCAGTGGACAGGGCTACGAGCAGTACTTC	CASSGQGYEQYF
TRBD2	TRBJ2-7	TRBV7-9	.	TGTTCCAGCAGCCCGGGAATAGCGGGAGGTATCTACGAGCAGTACTTC	CSSSPGIAGGIYEQYF
TRBD1	TRBJ1-1	TRBV2	.	TGTGCCAGCAGGACGGACAGGGCCACTGAAGCTTTCTTT	CASRTDRATEAFF
.	TRBJ2-1	TRBV10-2	.	TGCGCCAGCAGTTGGCTAGCTCCCTACAATGAGCAGTTCTTC	CASSWLAPYNEQFF
.	TRBJ1-6	TRBV2	.	TGTGCCACCCCATCGGCCGAGCAGGGGTCGGATTCACCCCTCCACTTT	CATPSAEQGSDSPLHF
TRBD2	TRBJ2-3	TRBV9	.	TGTGCCAGCAGCGTAGCCGGGACTAGCGATGGCACAGATACGCAGTATTTT	CASSVAGTSDGTDTQYF
.	TRBJ2-7	TRBV19	.	TGTGCCAGTAGTATTAGTCCCCACGAGCAGTACTTC	CASSISPHEQYF